The clone carrying this T cell receptor (beta chain) is a singleton in its sample. As yet, its antigen is unknown. Combining a sample-barcoded 5' primer with a J-beta primer mix, a second PCR ran for roughly 7 to 12 cycles. TCRdb independently ran MiXCR on the 5' RACE reads; one entry per CDR3 protein. The data contain under 2 million distinct CDR3 sequences, about 31% of them singletons. The data stem from a study of blood T cells in healthy people across ages. General study results and limits: Older individuals had lower TCR beta diversity per million T cells (the decline was roughly linear). No conclusive comparison of naive versus antigen-experienced cells was possible with unsorted PBMCs.

V was shortened by 3 bases and J by 4 bases, with 18 bases between the two germline ends. The CDR3 runs 16 residues. Germline CDR1 reads MDHEN; CDR2 reads SYDVKM. This clonotype was sampled from a woman aged 25 to 39 in good health. Material for sequencing was blood. The chain employs TRBV28 and TRBJ1-2; weak D call: TRBD1 (5 bases). The CDR3 DNA follows: TGTGCCAGCAGTTTGATACATGGGGAGGGGCCCTATGGCTACACCTTC. Its protein is CASSLIHGEGPYGYTF.